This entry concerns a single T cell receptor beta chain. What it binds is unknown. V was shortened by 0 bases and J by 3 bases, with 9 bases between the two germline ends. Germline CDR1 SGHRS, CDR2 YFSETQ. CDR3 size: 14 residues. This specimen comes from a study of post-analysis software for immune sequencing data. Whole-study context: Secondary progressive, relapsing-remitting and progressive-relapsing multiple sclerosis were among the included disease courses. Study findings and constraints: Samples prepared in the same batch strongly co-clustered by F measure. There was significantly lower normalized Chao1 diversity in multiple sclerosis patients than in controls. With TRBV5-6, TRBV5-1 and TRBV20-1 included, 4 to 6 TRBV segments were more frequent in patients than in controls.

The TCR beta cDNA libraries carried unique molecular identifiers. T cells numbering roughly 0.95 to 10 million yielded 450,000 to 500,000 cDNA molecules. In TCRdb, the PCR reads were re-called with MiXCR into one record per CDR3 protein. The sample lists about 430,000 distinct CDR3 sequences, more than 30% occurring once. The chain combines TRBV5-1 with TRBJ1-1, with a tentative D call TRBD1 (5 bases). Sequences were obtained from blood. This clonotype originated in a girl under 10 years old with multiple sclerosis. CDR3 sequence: CASSLGGAHTEAFF. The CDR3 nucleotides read TGCGCCAGCAGCTTGGGCGGGGCGCACACTGAAGCTTTCTTT.